Listed below are T cell receptor beta chains from one sample, sequenced in a study of shared clonotypes between healthy human individuals. Sequencing used immunoSEQ multiplex PCR; TCRdb keeps in-frame clones, though not all of them. The table includes around 2,000,000 clones, over 85% detected once. The sample consisted of naive CD8+ T cells sorted from blood. These receptors were collected from a man younger than 35 in good health. Each CDR3 is given with its conserved first and last residue.

V gene,CDR3 protein
TRBV13,CASSSSGTGLPMGEQYF
TRBV7-9,CASSFTGDEAFF
TRBV5-6,CASSFSTGMNTEAFF
TRBV29-1,CSVSGSPYNEQFF
TRBV15,CATSRDGFGAPQETQYF
TRBV5-4,CATNPGLTYEQYF
TRBV27,CASTPWGKSNTGELFF
TRBV11-3,CASSLDRKGPSNQPQHF
TRBV27,CASSRTPSTDTQYF
TRBV13,CASSLETQGNYGYTF
TRBV4-1,CASSQGGAGNTEAFF
TRBV7-8,CASSPRTSKRSYEQYF
TRBV10-3,CAISELWQGRTQGTEAFF
TRBV27,CASSLSQGGQPQHF
TRBV6-5,CASSYVGSSGNTIYF
TRBV9,CASSVGTGVQPQHF
TRBV19,CATGQAYEQYF
TRBV4-1,CASSQAPTLGSEDDTQYF
TRBV25-1,CASSVLAGGDEQFF
TRBV4-2,CASSQAVTLDYGYTF
TRBV4-1,CASSQDPGDYEQYF
TRBV5-1,CASSDGRSSGNTIYF
TRBV6-5,CASSGTSRYNEQFF
TRBV28,CASSFGEEVTYEQYF
TRBV6-1,CASTKPSTMNTEAFF
TRBV7-9,CASSLGGDEQYF
TRBV12-5,CASGRQNSLLGYTF
TRBV27,CASSPLWGSGEHYGYTF
TRBV19,CASSPGQVYEQYF
TRBV4-1,CASSPSGQGNYEQYF
TRBV6-1,CASSELGDGYTF
TRBV4-2,CASSLEEAGGPHTQYF
TRBV7-8,CASSPSWEGNQPQHF
TRBV7-8,CASSKQGYEQYF
TRBV5-4,CASSLAGANEQYF
TRBV14,CASSQGWGPREGEQYF
TRBV29-1,CSVVRSWQGTAYEQYF
TRBV9,CASSVGGDWPPEQYF
TRBV5-6,CASSPREAGIVETQYF
TRBV7-9,CASSSGGILNEKLFF
TRBV7-9,CASSLGTGGFGQPQHF
TRBV7-9,CASSLEQGLGETQYF
TRBV10-3,CAISESWYSYEQYF
TRBV30,CAYKGGNTEAFF
TRBV10-2,CATPGRGLNIQYF
TRBV27,CASRTGRGETQYF
TRBV5-6,CASSLVLLAGGGWQETQYF